This TCR beta chain was retrieved from a study of blood T cells in healthy people across ages. Then a second PCR, running roughly 7 to 11 cycles, was carried out with a sample-barcoded 5' primer and a J-beta primer mix. In TCRdb, the 5' RACE reads were re-called with MiXCR into one record per CDR3 protein. The profile shows 1.5 million to 2 million distinct CDR3 sequences, roughly 52% of them singletons. Germline lookup yields CDR1 DFQATT and CDR2 SNEGSKA (reference sequence). V was trimmed by 4 bases and J by 4 bases, leaving 13 bases between them. The CDR3 sequence is 13 residues long. As to this clonotype: The antigen remains unidentified.

Study outcomes and limitations: Naive T cell percentage showed a strong correlation with TCR beta diversity.

The donors, aged roughly 6 to 95, were healthy Caucasians from Russia. The source is a woman in her 40s in good health. The sample consisted of blood. This chain uses TRBV20-1 with TRBJ1-2; unclear D gene. The CDR3 coding sequence is TGCAGTGCTACTGGCAGGTTCTTCTATGGCTACACCTTC. Translation gives CSATGRFFYGYTF.